This is a list of T cell receptor beta chains from one sample in a study of shared clonotypes between healthy human individuals. TCRdb keeps only in-frame clones here, not all; method: immunoSEQ multiplex PCR. This repertoire shows about 2 million clones, approximately 95% found once; its top ten account for more than 0.95%. The sample was naive CD8+ T cells sorted from blood. The receptor set was obtained from a man between 18 and 35 years old in good health. CDR3s include the opening cysteine and the closing phenylalanine or tryptophan. A D gene is named only where the DNA matches it firmly. Size is omitted from some rows. Given values are once, few, many or a class for expanded clones.

>TRBV4-1|-|TRBJ1-2|-|14
CASSQVTGRDGYTF
TGCGCCAGCAGCCAAGTAACGGGTAGGGATGGCTACACCTTC
>TRBV10-1|-|TRBJ1-6|-|13
CASQDSYNSPLHF
TGCGCCAGCCAGGATTCCTATAATTCACCCCTCCACTTT
>TRBV5-6|-|TRBJ2-3|-|13
CASSLDSTDTQYF
TGTGCCAGCAGCCTAGACTCCACAGATACGCAGTATTTT
>TRBV28|TRBD1|TRBJ1-1|-|14
CASSPGGLNTEAFF
TGTGCCAGCAGTCCAGGGGGGCTGAACACTGAAGCTTTCTTT
>TRBV12-1|-|TRBJ2-3|-|13
CASSLTRADTQYF
TGTGCCAGCAGCTTGACTAGGGCAGATACGCAGTATTTT
>TRBV10-3|-|TRBJ2-7|-|13
CAIRTGPSYEQYF
TGTGCCATCAGAACAGGGCCCTCCTACGAGCAGTACTTC
>TRBV6-5|-|TRBJ2-5|-|14
CASSYLGAGETQYF
TGTGCCAGCAGTTACTTAGGGGCGGGAGAGACCCAGTACTTC
>TRBV19|-|TRBJ2-3|-|16
CASSILGGASTDTQYF
TGTGCCAGTAGTATATTGGGGGGGGCGAGCACAGATACGCAGTATTTT
>TRBV28|-|TRBJ2-5|-|12
CATGTFQETQYF
TGTGCCACAGGGACATTCCAAGAGACCCAGTACTTC
>TRBV6-5|TRBD1|TRBJ2-1|-|15
CASSLGTGDRGEQFF
TGTGCCAGCAGTTTGGGGACAGGGGACAGGGGTGAGCAGTTCTTC
>TRBV4-1|-|TRBJ1-4|-|16
CASSQMVPTTNEKLFF
TGCGCCAGCAGCCAAATGGTCCCGACAACTAATGAAAAACTGTTTTTT
>TRBV28|-|TRBJ1-2|-|11
CASSSLGGYTF
TGTGCCAGCAGTTCGCTCGGGGGATACACCTTC
>TRBV6-5|-|TRBJ2-5|-|12
CASSPSGETQYF
TGTGCCAGCAGTCCATCGGGAGAGACCCAGTACTTC
>TRBV4-1|-|TRBJ2-7|-|18
CASSQDPLTKLSSYEQYF
TGCGCCAGCAGCCAAGATCCCCTTACGAAACTATCCTCCTACGAGCAGTACTTC
>TRBV21-1|-|TRBJ2-7|once|14
CASSNGGKDYEQYF
TGTGCCAGCAGCAATGGGGGGAAGGACTACGAGCAGTACTTC
>TRBV27|TRBD2|TRBJ2-5|-|15
CASSLLAGGRETQYF
TGTGCCAGCAGTTTATTAGCGGGGGGGCGAGAGACCCAGTACTTC
>TRBV27|-|TRBJ2-7|-|14
CASSTDLHSYEQYF
TGTGCCAGCAGTACAGATCTTCATTCCTACGAGCAGTACTTC
>TRBV19|-|TRBJ2-7|-|15
CASSPGISSGYEQYF
TGTGCCAGTAGCCCAGGGATTTCCTCTGGTTACGAGCAGTACTTC
>TRBV5-6|TRBD1|TRBJ2-3|-|15
CASSWGTGIVDTQYF
TGTGCCAGCAGCTGGGGGACAGGGATAGTCGATACGCAGTATTTT
>TRBV19|TRBD1|TRBJ2-7|-|14
CASSIGQGAGEQYF
TGTGCCAGTAGTATTGGACAGGGGGCAGGTGAGCAGTACTTC
>TRBV29-1|TRBD2|TRBJ2-1|-|14
CSVASGRTYNEQFF
TGCAGCGTTGCCAGCGGGAGGACTTACAATGAGCAGTTCTTC
>TRBV6-1|TRBD1|TRBJ2-7|-|13
CASRETGRNEQYF
TGTGCCAGCAGGGAGACAGGGCGTAACGAGCAGTACTTC
>TRBV27|-|TRBJ2-7|-|14
CASSFGREVYEQYF
TGTGCCAGCAGTTTTGGCAGGGAGGTCTACGAGCAGTACTTC
>TRBV5-1|-|TRBJ2-5|-|17
CASSLEGFGAFQETQYF
TGCGCCAGCAGCTTGGAGGGGTTCGGGGCCTTCCAAGAGACCCAGTACTTC
>TRBV29-1|-|TRBJ2-7|-|11
CSGLGSGEQYF
TGCAGCGGACTAGGGTCGGGCGAGCAGTACTTC
>TRBV4-3|-|TRBJ1-4|-|19
CASSQDRGVEDATNEKLFF
TGCGCCAGCAGCCAAGATCGGGGAGTGGAGGATGCAACTAATGAAAAACTGTTTTTT
>TRBV7-9|TRBD1|TRBJ2-2|-|16
CASSLTGGDNTGELFF
TGTGCCAGCAGCTTGACAGGGGGCGATAACACCGGGGAGCTGTTTTTT